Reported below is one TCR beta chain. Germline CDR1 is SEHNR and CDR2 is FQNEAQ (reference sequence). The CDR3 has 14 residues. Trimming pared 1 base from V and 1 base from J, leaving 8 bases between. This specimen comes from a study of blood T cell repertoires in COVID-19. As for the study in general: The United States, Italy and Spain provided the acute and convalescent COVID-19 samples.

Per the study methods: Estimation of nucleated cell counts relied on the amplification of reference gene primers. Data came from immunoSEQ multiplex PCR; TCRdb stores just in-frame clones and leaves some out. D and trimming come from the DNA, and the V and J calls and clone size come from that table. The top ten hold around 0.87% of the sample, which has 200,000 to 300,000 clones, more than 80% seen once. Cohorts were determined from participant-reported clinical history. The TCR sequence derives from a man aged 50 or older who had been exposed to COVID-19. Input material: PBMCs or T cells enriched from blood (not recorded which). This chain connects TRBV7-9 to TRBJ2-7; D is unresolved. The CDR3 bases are TGTGCCAGCAGCTTAGTTCAGGATTCCTACGAGCAGTACTTC. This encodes CASSLVQDSYEQYF.